The 18 T cell receptor beta chains in this list originate from one sample, sequenced in a study of T cell responses to AZD1222 COVID-19 vaccine. Assay: immunoSEQ multiplex PCR; the TCRdb copy retains only in-frame clones and omits some. The table lists 95,000 or so clones, about nine tenths of them singletons, with about 8.3% in the top ten. Material: peripheral blood, obtained 28 days after the second AZD1222 dose. These receptors all stem from an adult who received the AZD1222 COVID-19 vaccine.

The chain employs TRBV6-2 or TRBV6-3 and TRBJ1-5; TRBD1 matches at 8 bases. Germline V gives CDR1 MNHEY, CDR2 SVGEGT. The CDR3 has 14 residues. The V and J ends lost 3 bases and 6 bases, in that order; junction bases with no gene match: 4. CDR3 bases: TGTGCCAGCAGTTATTCGGACAGGGTTCAGCCCCAGCATTTT. Protein product: CASSYSDRVQPQHF.

V gene TRBV6-6 combines with J gene TRBJ2-2, with a weak D call TRBD2 (5 bases). The CDR3 runs 16 residues. V lost 1 base and J 7 bases, leaving 16 bases between the germline ends. Germline assignment: CDR1 MNHNY and CDR2 SVGAGI (reference sequence). CDR3 coding DNA: TGTGCCAGCAGTTACTTTACCGGGATCTTAGGCGGGGAGCTGTTTTTT. As protein: CASSYFTGILGGELFF.

The chain employs TRBV5-1 and TRBJ2-3, with 10 bases lining up with TRBD2. The CDR3 extends over 15 amino acids. Trimming cost V 5 bases and J 1 base; bases outside gene matches: 4. Germline V gene sequence: CDR1 SGHRS, CDR2 YFSETQ. The CDR3 nucleotides are TGCGCCAGCAGGGGCGGGACTAGCGGCACAGATACGCAGTATTTT. Its translation is CASRGGTSGTDTQYF.

J is TRBJ2-3 and V is TRBV9; 11 positions match TRBD1. The CDR3 is made up of 16 amino acids. Germline CDR1 and CDR2: SGDLS and YYNGEE. Unmatched junction bases numbered 8, after V lost 4 bases and J lost 4 bases. This CDR3 is CASSSRTGGPADTQYF. The CDR3 bases are TGTGCCAGCAGCTCCAGGACAGGGGGCCCAGCAGATACGCAGTATTTT.

This chain joins TRBV3-1 (or the pseudogene TRBV3-2) and TRBJ2-2; 10 bases map to TRBD2. Germline-derived CDR1 and CDR2 are LGHDT and YNNKEL (reference sequence). The ends lost 6 bases at V and 9 bases at J; junction bases unmatched: 16. The CDR3 runs to 17 residues. The CDR3 spells CASSQRPGSGRNWELFF. CDR3 sequence (DNA): TGTGCCAGCAGTCAACGGCCGGGTAGCGGGAGGAACTGGGAGCTGTTTTTT.

The count of this clone is one. The CDR3, as DNA: TGTGCCAGCAGTTTATTCGGGATCAGCGGGCGATTCAATGAGCAGTTCTTC. It is translated as CASSLFGISGRFNEQFF. The genes are TRBV27 and TRBJ2-1; TRBD2 is a possible D gene (6 bases). This CDR3 region has 17 residues. CDR1 is MNHEY and CDR2 is SMNVEV in the germline V gene (reference sequence). With 1 base removed from V and 6 bases from J, the gap between germline ends came to 19 bases.

The chain links TRBV28 to TRBJ2-7; D is undetermined. The V gene lost 6 bases and the J gene lost 7 bases, with 10 bases spanning the gap. CDR1 and CDR2 from the germline V gene are MDHEN and SYDVKM. The CDR3 extends over 11 amino acids. The CDR3 spells CASSSIREQYF. The CDR3 DNA sequence: TGTGCCAGCAGCTCAATAAGAGAGCAGTACTTC.

The V gene is TRBV19, the J gene TRBJ1-5; D not certain. This CDR3 spans 12 amino acids. Germline assignment: CDR1 LNHDA and CDR2 SQIVND (reference sequence). V lost 8 bases to trimming and J lost 4 bases, with 9 bases between them. Here the CDR3 reads CASSDINQPQHF. The CDR3 nucleotides are TGTGCCAGTTCTGACATAAATCAGCCCCAGCATTTT. Based on the CDR3 plus reference TRBV19 and TRBJ1-5, the full variable domain is DGGITQSPKYLFRKEGQNVTLSCEQNLNHDAMYWYRQDPGQGLRLIYYSQIVNDFQKGDIAEGYSVSREKKESFPLTVTSAQKNPTAFYLCASSDINQPQHFGDGTRLSIL.

The chain has TRBV28 and TRBJ1-2, with D maybe TRBD1 (5 bases). With 4 bases removed from V and 7 bases from J, the gap between germline ends came to 16 bases. This CDR3 is 14 amino acids long. In germline, CDR1 is MDHEN, CDR2 SYDVKM. The CDR3 loop reads CASSSLPRAGGYTF. The CDR3 nucleotides are TGTGCCAGCAGTTCCCTCCCCAGGGCTGGTGGCTACACCTTC.

The rearrangement links TRBV3-1 (or the pseudogene TRBV3-2) to TRBJ1-5; TRBD1 agrees at 7 bases. This CDR3 is built from 13 residues. The junction had 0 bases not matched to a gene; V was cut back by 3 bases and J by 4 bases. The germline V gene encodes CDR1 LGHDT and CDR2 YNNKEL (reference sequence). This CDR3 reads CASSQTGNQPQHF. The CDR3 nucleotides read TGTGCCAGCAGCCAGACAGGGAATCAGCCCCAGCATTTT.

V and J are TRBV21-1 and TRBJ2-5; TRBD1, the table's D call, was not compared with the DNA. TRBV21-1 is recorded as a pseudogene. The CDR3 covers 15 residues. Here the CDR3 DNA reads TGTGCCAGCAGCAAGGACAAATCCCGCGAGGAGACCCAGTACTTC. Encoded protein: CASSKDKSREETQYF.

This clone has a single count. The V gene is TRBV6-5, the J gene TRBJ2-5; D remains ambiguous. Germline V gene lookup returns CDR1 MNHEY and CDR2 SVGAGI. The CDR3 consists of 14 residues. V dropped 2 bases and J dropped 4 bases, with 11 bases sitting between them. CDR3 region: CASSYLRSGETQYF. CDR3 DNA sequence: TGTGCCAGCAGTTACCTGAGATCCGGAGAGACCCAGTACTTC.

V is TRBV27 and J is TRBJ1-2; D perhaps matches TRBD1 (5 bases). V shed 3 bases and J shed 12 bases, with 11 bases lying between them. CDR3 size: 11 residues. Germline loops: CDR1 MNHEY, CDR2 SMNVEV (reference sequence). The CDR3 DNA reads as TGTGCCAGCAGTTTCCGGGGGGTTCACACCTTC. Translated: CASSFRGVHTF.

This clone occurred a few times. The genes are TRBV7-2 and TRBJ1-5; possibly TRBD1 for D (5 bases). With 3 bases removed from V and 5 bases from J, the gap between germline ends came to 8 bases. The germline CDR1 and CDR2 sequences are SGHTA and FQGNSA. The CDR3 length is 13 residues. In nucleotides, the CDR3 is TGTGCCAGCAGCTTTGGCAGGGATCAGCCCCAGCATTTT. It yields the protein CASSFGRDQPQHF.

V gene TRBV27 combines with J gene TRBJ1-1; D might be TRBD1 (5 bases). The germline V gene encodes CDR1 MNHEY and CDR2 SMNVEV (reference sequence). CDR3 length: 14 residues. V was clipped by 6 bases and J by 0 bases, with 11 bases between them. CDR3 loop: CASRRQSMNTEAFF. The CDR3, as DNA: TGTGCCAGCAGGAGACAGTCTATGAACACTGAAGCTTTCTTT.

The CDR3 spells CASRFGSHVNQPQHF. The CDR3 DNA reads as TGTGCCAGTAGGTTTGGGAGCCACGTTAATCAGCCCCAGCATTTT. The chain joins TRBV19 to TRBJ1-5; D ambiguous. CDR1 LNHDA and CDR2 SQIVND come from the germline V gene (reference sequence). V lost 6 bases to trimming and J lost 4 bases, with 16 bases between them. The CDR3 is made up of 15 amino acids.

The gene calls are TRBV3-1 (or the pseudogene TRBV3-2) and TRBJ1-2; TRBD1 is a possible D gene (6 bases). The germline V gene has CDR1 LGHDT and CDR2 YNNKEL (reference sequence). Trimming cost V 1 base and J 7 bases, with 10 bases left between them. This CDR3 is 13 amino acids long. CDR3 sequence (DNA): TGTGCCAGCAGCCAAGGGACAGCGCGTGGCTACACCTTC. It translates to CASSQGTARGYTF.

The J gene is TRBJ1-1, the V gene TRBV5-4; the D is unclear. The V end lost 0 bases, the J end lost 2 bases, and 8 bases lay between the germline ends. This CDR3 contains 14 residues. Germline values: CDR1 SGHNT, CDR2 YYREEE (reference sequence). For the CDR3, the DNA is TGTGCCAGCAGCTTGGTAGCAGGAAACACTGAAGCTTTCTTT. Translating it yields CASSLVAGNTEAFF.